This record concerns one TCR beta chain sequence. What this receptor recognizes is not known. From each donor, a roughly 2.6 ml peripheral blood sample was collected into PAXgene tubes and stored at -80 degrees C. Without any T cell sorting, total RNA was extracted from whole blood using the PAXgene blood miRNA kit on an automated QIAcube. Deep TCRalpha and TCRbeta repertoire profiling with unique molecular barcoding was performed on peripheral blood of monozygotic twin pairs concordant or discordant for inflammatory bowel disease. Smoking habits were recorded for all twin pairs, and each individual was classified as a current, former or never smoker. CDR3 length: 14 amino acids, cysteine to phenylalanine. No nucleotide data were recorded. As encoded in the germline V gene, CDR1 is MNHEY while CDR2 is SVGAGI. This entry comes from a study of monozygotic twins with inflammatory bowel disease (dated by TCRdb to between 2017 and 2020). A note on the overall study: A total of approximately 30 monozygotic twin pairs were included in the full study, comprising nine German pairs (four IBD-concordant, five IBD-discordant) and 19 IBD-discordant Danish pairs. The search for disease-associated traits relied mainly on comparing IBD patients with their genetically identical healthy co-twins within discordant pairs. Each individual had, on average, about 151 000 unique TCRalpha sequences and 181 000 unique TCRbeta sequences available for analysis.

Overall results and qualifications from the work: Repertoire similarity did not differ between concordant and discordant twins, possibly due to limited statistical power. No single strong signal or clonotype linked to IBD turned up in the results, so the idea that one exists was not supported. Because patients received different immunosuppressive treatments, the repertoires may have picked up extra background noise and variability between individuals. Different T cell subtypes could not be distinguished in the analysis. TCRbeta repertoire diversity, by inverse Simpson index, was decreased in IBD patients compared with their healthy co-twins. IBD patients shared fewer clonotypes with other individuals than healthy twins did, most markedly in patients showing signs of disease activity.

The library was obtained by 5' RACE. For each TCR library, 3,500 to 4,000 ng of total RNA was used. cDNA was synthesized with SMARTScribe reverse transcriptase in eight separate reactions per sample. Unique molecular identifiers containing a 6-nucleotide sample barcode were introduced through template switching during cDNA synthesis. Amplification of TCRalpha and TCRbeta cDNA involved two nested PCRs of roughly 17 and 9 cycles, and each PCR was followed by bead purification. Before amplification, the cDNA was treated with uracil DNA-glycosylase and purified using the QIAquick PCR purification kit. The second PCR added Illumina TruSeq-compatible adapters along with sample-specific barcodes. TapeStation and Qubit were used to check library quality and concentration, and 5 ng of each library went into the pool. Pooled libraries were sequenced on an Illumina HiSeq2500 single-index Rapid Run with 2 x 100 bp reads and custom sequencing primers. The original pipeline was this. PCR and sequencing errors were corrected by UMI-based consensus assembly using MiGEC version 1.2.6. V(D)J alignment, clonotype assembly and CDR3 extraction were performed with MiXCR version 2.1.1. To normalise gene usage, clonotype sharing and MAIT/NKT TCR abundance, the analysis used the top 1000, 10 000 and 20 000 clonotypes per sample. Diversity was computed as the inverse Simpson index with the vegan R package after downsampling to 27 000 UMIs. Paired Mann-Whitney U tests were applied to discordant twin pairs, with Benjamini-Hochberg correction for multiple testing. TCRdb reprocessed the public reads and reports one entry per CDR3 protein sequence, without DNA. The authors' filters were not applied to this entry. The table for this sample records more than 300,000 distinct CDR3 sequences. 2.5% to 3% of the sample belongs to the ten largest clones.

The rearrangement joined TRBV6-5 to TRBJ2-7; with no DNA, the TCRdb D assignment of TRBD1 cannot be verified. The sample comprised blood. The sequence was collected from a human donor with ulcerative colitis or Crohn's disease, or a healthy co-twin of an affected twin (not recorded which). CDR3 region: CASSSDRGRYEQYF.